The present entry profiles one T cell receptor beta chain with its context. Its specificity is unknown. TCRdb used MiXCR to reprocess the reads, holding one entry per CDR3 protein. Of about 310,000 distinct CDR3 sequences listed, roughly a sixth are singletons. This record comes from a study of T cell repertoires in cytomegalovirus infection. As for the study in general: Shared public TCR beta signatures pointed to both CMV infection and a matching HLA type. Study-wide findings and caveats: The study identified carriers of CMV plus the relevant HLA from cumulative public TCR beta family frequency. Within the response measured ex vivo, HLA-C-restricted CMV-specific TCR beta clonotypes were dominant.

This sequence originates from a human donor in good health (CMV status not recorded). Some clones in this sample may be carry-over from other donors' samples. Sequencing used PBMCs.

CDR3 sequence reads: CASNRGLSYNEQFF. The CDR3 DNA follows: TGTGCCAGTAATCGGGGGCTCTCCTACAATGAGCAGTTCTTC. The V and J genes are TRBV19 and TRBJ2-1; D may correspond to TRBD1 or TRBD2 (6 bases each). This CDR3 has 14 residues. V was trimmed by 7 bases and J by 0 bases, leaving 10 bases between them. Germline V lookup: CDR1 LNHDA, CDR2 SQIVND (reference sequence).